In its sample, the clone carrying this T cell receptor beta chain was seen once. Its antigen remains unknown. This CDR3 is 15 amino acids long. Germline CDR1 and CDR2: SGHRS and YFSETQ. Trimming cost V 4 bases and J 3 bases, with 17 bases left between them. This entry is derived from a study of shared clonotypes between healthy human individuals. Study summary: Three plates each covered CD4 naive and memory; CD8 naive two, CD8 memory one.

Study-wide results and caveats: Some clonotypes were shared by all four sorted-subset donors, while others were not shared. The non-shared ones had lower generation probabilities than the shared ones. Even with large depth, rarefaction showed that sorted-subset sequencing was incomplete.

Sequencing was performed with immunoSEQ multiplex PCR; in TCRdb, only in-frame clones are kept and a portion is missing. This table holds some 2,100,000 clones, approximately 94% found once. The receptor comes from a man aged 18 to 29 in good health. Sequencing was carried out using naive CD4+ T cells sorted from blood. Subset denoted: CD45RA+ positively selected. The chain joins TRBV5-1 to TRBJ2-7, with D possibly matching TRBD2 (6 bases). The CDR3 sequence: CASSPGGALDYEQYF. The DNA of the CDR3 is TGCGCCAGCAGCCCCGGGGGAGCCTTAGACTACGAGCAGTACTTC.